The rows below give T cell receptor beta chains drawn from one sample of a study of regulatory T cells in long-lasting Graves disease. TCRdb itself ran the multiplex PCR reads through MiXCR, one entry per CDR3 protein. The table includes 400,000 to 550,000 distinct CDR3 sequences, roughly 17% detected once. In addition, the sample was reused for a study of T cells in Graves' hyperthyroidism and ophthalmopathy.

Here the sequenced sample was peripheral blood mononuclear cells (PBMCs), taken at new diagnosis, from a patient treated with antithyroid drugs. These receptors were taken from a woman in her 30s with Graves disease. The CDR3 runs from the conserved cysteine through the conserved F or W. The D gene is left open where the match is weak. Clone size is given for some rows only: seen once, a few or many times, or a class if the clone is expanded.

J,size,length,V,D,CDR3,DNA
TRBJ2-4,many,14,TRBV14,-,CASSQVGARNIQYF,TGTGCCAGCAGCCAAGTTGGGGCGCGGAACATTCAGTACTTC
TRBJ1-1,many,14,TRBV3-1,TRBD1,CASSPGQMNTEAFF,TGTGCCAGCAGCCCGGGACAGATGAACACTGAAGCTTTCTTT
TRBJ1-5,many,18,TRBV2,TRBD1,CASSEFRTGTDSNQPQHF,TGTGCCAGCAGTGAATTTCGGACAGGAACCGATAGCAATCAGCCCCAGCATTTT
TRBJ2-7,few,14,TRBV6-2/TRBV6-3,-,CASSYSKAAYEQYF,TGTGCCAGCAGTTACTCGAAGGCGGCCTACGAGCAGTACTTC
TRBJ2-3,medium-sized,16,TRBV27,TRBD1,CASSPGTGGYTDTQYF,TGTGCCAGCAGTCCTGGGACAGGGGGTTACACAGATACGCAGTATTTT
TRBJ2-5,many,18,TRBV18,TRBD2,CASSPNRVKGLAEETQYF,TGTGCCAGCTCACCAAATCGGGTTAAGGGACTAGCCGAAGAGACCCAGTACTTC
TRBJ2-7,many,15,TRBV18,-,CASSLRLSKAHEQYF,TGTGCCAGCTCACTGCGGCTATCCAAGGCCCACGAGCAGTACTTC
TRBJ2-1,many,16,TRBV27,TRBD2,CASSLRGLAIYNEQFF,TGTGCCAGCAGCCTTAGGGGACTAGCGATCTACAATGAGCAGTTCTTC
TRBJ2-3,many,16,TRBV24-1,-,CATSDRGLPSTDTQYF,TGTGCCACCAGTGATCGCGGACTTCCTAGCACAGATACGCAGTATTTT
TRBJ2-7,few,14,TRBV27,-,CASSLPSRSYEQYF,TGTGCCAGCAGTCTCCCAAGCCGAAGCTACGAGCAGTACTTC
TRBJ2-5,many,11,TRBV29-1,-,CSATDRETQYF,TGCAGCGCAACCGACAGGGAGACCCAGTACTTC
TRBJ2-7,few,17,TRBV20-1,TRBD2,CSAHTGAGTSGIDEQYF,TGCAGTGCCCACACAGGGGCCGGGACTAGCGGGATTGACGAGCAGTACTTC
TRBJ2-3,few,16,TRBV7-2,-,CASSLFLGRYTDTQYF,TGTGCCAGCAGCTTATTTCTTGGCAGATACACAGATACGCAGTATTTT
TRBJ1-4,-,15,TRBV6-2/TRBV6-3,-,CASSYPRPGLSELFF,TGTGCCAGCAGTTACCCGCGTCCCGGACTTTCAGAACTGTTTTTT
TRBJ2-7,once,15,TRBV20-1,TRBD2,CSANNPGLAITEQYF,TGCAGTGCTAATAATCCGGGACTAGCAATAACCGAGCAGTACTTC
TRBJ2-1,-,13,TRBV11-2,-,CASSLDLRDEQFF,TGTGCCAGCAGCTTAGATTTGCGTGATGAGCAGTTCTTC
TRBJ1-6,many,14,TRBV18,-,CASSPFQENSPLHF,TGTGCCAGCTCACCTTTCCAAGAAAATTCACCCCTCCACTTT
TRBJ2-5,-,17,TRBV4-1,TRBD2,CASSHPGEGSRQETQYF,TGCGCCAGCAGCCATCCCGGGGAGGGTTCTAGACAAGAGACCCAGTACTTC
TRBJ2-1,-,12,TRBV27,-,CASSSRSYEQFF,TGTGCCAGCAGTTCAAGGAGCTATGAGCAGTTCTTC
TRBJ2-7,many,19,TRBV20-1,TRBD2,CSARTNSGSRGPGAYEQYF,TGCAGTGCTAGAACTAATAGCGGGAGTCGGGGCCCTGGGGCCTACGAGCAGTACTTC
TRBJ2-7,many,15,TRBV27,-,CASMAGRRGTYEQYF,TGTGCCAGCATGGCAGGGAGGAGAGGGACCTACGAGCAGTACTTC
TRBJ1-4,many,16,TRBV30,TRBD1,CAWSPPGQGTNEKLFF,TGTGCCTGGAGTCCCCCCGGACAGGGGACTAATGAAAAACTGTTTTTT
TRBJ1-1,few,14,TRBV6-5,-,CASSYRSWNTEAFF,TGTGCCAGCAGTTACCGGTCGTGGAACACTGAAGCTTTCTTT
TRBJ2-7,-,14,TRBV28,TRBD2,CASSLAGDDYEQYF,TGTGCCAGCAGTTTAGCGGGAGACGACTACGAGCAGTACTTC
TRBJ1-4,few,13,TRBV7-9,-,CASSPYKSEKLFF,TGTGCCAGCAGCCCCTATAAGAGTGAAAAACTGTTTTTT
TRBJ2-7,-,15,TRBV9,-,CASTQGPSDTYEQYF,TGTGCCAGCACCCAGGGGCCTAGCGACACCTACGAGCAGTACTTC
TRBJ2-5,many,14,TRBV11-2,-,CASSLGTRSETQYF,TGTGCCAGCAGCTTAGGGACAAGGTCGGAGACCCAGTACTTC
TRBJ2-5,-,13,TRBV7-6,-,CASSLGAGETQYF,TGTGCCAGCAGCTTAGGGGCCGGGGAGACCCAGTACTTC
TRBJ2-3,many,17,TRBV9,TRBD2,CASRGVLAGRSTDTQYF,TGTGCCAGCAGAGGGGTACTAGCGGGAAGAAGCACAGATACGCAGTATTTT